Below, 32 T cell receptor beta chains from the same sample are listed, as sequenced in a study of early T cells in non-severe SARS-CoV-2 infection. TCRdb re-called the 5' RACE reads through MiXCR, storing one row per CDR3 protein. Among 60,000 to 75,000 distinct CDR3 sequences listed, roughly 4.8% were seen once. Sequenced material: whole blood, taken at baseline. The receptors shown here come from an adult who was a healthcare worker with PCR-confirmed SARS-CoV-2 infection or an uninfected control (not recorded which). The donor label of this sample is uncertain.

This clonotype came up many times. The chain recombines TRBV7-2 with TRBJ1-2; 7 bases match TRBD1. The V gene's germline CDR1 is SGHTA and CDR2 FQGNSA. The CDR3 loop spans 13 amino acids. J lost 4 bases, V lost 5 bases, and 4 bases had no gene match. The CDR3 DNA reads as TGTGCCAGCAGCCAGGACAGGATCTATGGCTACACCTTC. This sequence encodes CASSQDRIYGYTF.

This clonotype was counted ten times or more. The J gene is TRBJ2-3, the V gene TRBV20-1; TRBD2 matches at 8 bases. With 5 bases clipped from V and 4 bases from J, the junction kept 5 bases outside the gene matches. This CDR3 is 13 amino acids long. Germline lookup yields CDR1 DFQATT and CDR2 SNEGSKA (reference sequence). The DNA of the CDR3 is TGCAGTGCTTGGCGGGGGGCCGCAGATACGCAGTATTTT. This gives the protein CSAWRGAADTQYF.

V and J are TRBV11-2 and TRBJ2-5; D call uncertain. V gave up 4 bases and J gave up 0 bases, with 15 bases separating them. This CDR3 has 16 residues. The germline V gene encodes CDR1 SGHAT and CDR2 FQNNGV. CDR3 coding DNA: TGTGCCAGCAGCTCACTGTGGGCCCAAAACCAAGAGACCCAGTACTTC. Translating it yields CASSSLWAQNQETQYF.

The genes are TRBV15 and TRBJ2-3, with D perhaps matching TRBD1 (6 bases). V was clipped by 3 bases and J by 2 bases, with 12 bases between them. Germline CDR1 LNHNV, CDR2 YYDKDF (reference sequence). CDR3 length: 15 residues. Written as DNA, the CDR3 is TGTGCCACCAGCAGTAGGGACACCAACACAGATACGCAGTATTTT. The encoded protein is CATSSRDTNTDTQYF.

The chain uses TRBV5-1 and TRBJ1-3; no clear D. There are 13 residues in the CDR3. Germline V gives CDR1 SGHRS, CDR2 YFSETQ. Trimming took off 7 bases at V and 3 bases at J, with 11 bases between the two ends. This CDR3 reads CASRAGNGNTIYF. The CDR3 bases are TGCGCCAGCCGGGCCGGGAATGGAAACACCATATATTTT.

This clonotype was recorded many times. The J gene is TRBJ2-5, the V gene TRBV9; 8 bases map to TRBD2. V lost 1 base to trimming and J lost 4 bases; unmatched junction nucleotides: 12. Per the germline V gene, CDR1 is SGDLS and CDR2 is YYNGEE. This CDR3 is built from 17 residues. The CDR3 protein is CASSVSWSGGAAETQYF. DNA of the CDR3: TGTGCCAGCAGCGTAAGTTGGAGCGGGGGCGCAGCAGAGACCCAGTACTTC.

This clonotype showed up just a few times. One junction end does not reproduce the germline sequence, and a read error may be involved. This chain connects TRBV24-1 to TRBJ2-2; D gene ambiguous. Germline lookup yields CDR1 KGHDR and CDR2 SFDVKD. This CDR3 comprises 15 residues. For the CDR3, the DNA is TGTGTCACCAGTGGGTCACCAGTGAACACCGGGGAGCTGTTTTTT. Encoded protein: CVTSGSPVNTGELFF.

This clonotype has only a few counts. V gene TRBV12-3 or TRBV12-4 combines with J gene TRBJ2-5; 14 nucleotides align to TRBD2. This CDR3 is built from 16 residues. Germline trimming cut 6 bases from V and 1 base from J; bases unmatched to any gene: 4. Here the CDR3 DNA reads TGTGCCAGCAGCCGACTAGCGGGGGGGCCCCAAGAGACCCAGTACTTC. This gives the protein CASSRLAGGPQETQYF.

This clonotype has only a few counts. The chain uses TRBV9 and TRBJ1-1; D gene unclear. CDR3 length: 13 amino acids. V was clipped by 0 bases and J by 5 bases, with 8 bases between them. Germline V gene sequence: CDR1 SGDLS, CDR2 YYNGEE. The DNA of the CDR3 is TGTGCCAGCAGCGTAGAAGGGCCTACTGAAGCTTTCTTT. It encodes CASSVEGPTEAFF.

The V gene is TRBV5-4, the J gene TRBJ2-7; 9 bases match TRBD1. This CDR3 is built from 14 residues. The ends lost 2 bases at V and 9 bases at J; junction bases unmatched: 9. Per the germline V gene, CDR1 is SGHNT and CDR2 is YYREEE (reference sequence). CDR3 sequence reads: CASSLSGTGKMQYF. In nucleotides, the CDR3 is TGTGCCAGCAGCTTAAGCGGGACAGGGAAGATGCAGTACTTC. The full variable domain, with the rest looked up from reference TRBV5-4 and TRBJ2-7, is ETGVTQSPTHLIKTRGQQVTLRCSSQSGHNTVSWYQQALGQGPQFIFQYYREEENGRGNFPPRFSGLQFPNYSSELNVNALELDDSALYLCASSLSGTGKMQYFGPGTRLTVT.

The chain joins TRBV4-3 to TRBJ2-5; perhaps TRBD2 as D (6 bases). This CDR3 contains 15 residues. Trimming stripped 1 base from V and 2 bases from J, with 11 bases between. Per germline, CDR1 LGHNA and CDR2 YSLEER. The CDR3 sequence: CASSQGSGYQETQYF. The CDR3 DNA reads TGCGCCAGCAGCCAAGGAAGCGGGTATCAAGAGACCCAGTACTTC.

The rearrangement uses TRBV19 and TRBJ2-3; D possibly matches TRBD1 or TRBD2 (7 bases each). Germline values: CDR1 LNHDA, CDR2 SQIVND (reference sequence). The CDR3 spans 15 residues. V lost 5 bases and J lost 4, with 16 bases in between. Here the CDR3 DNA reads TGTGCCAGTAGTGTAACAGGGGCGGGGGCAGATACGCAGTATTTT. The encoded protein is CASSVTGAGADTQYF.

In regard to this clonotype: At one boundary the junction diverges from the germline segment, which might be a read error. The J gene is TRBJ2-2, the V gene TRBV7-7; 8 bases align to TRBD2. In germline, CDR1 is SSHAT, CDR2 FNYEAQ (reference sequence). The CDR3 contains 16 residues. The CDR3 reads CASSRGGGENTGELFF. The CDR3, as DNA: TGTGCTAGCAGCCGGGGGGGTGGAGAAAACACCGGGGAGCTGTTTTTT. Full variable domain (remainder filled in from reference TRBV7-7 and TRBJ2-2): GAGVSQSPRYKVTKRGQDVTLRCDPISSHATLYWYQQALGQGPEFLTYFNYEAQPDKSGLPSDRFSAERPEGSISTLTIQRTEQRDSAMYRCASSRGGGENTGELFFGEGSRLTVL.

In its sample, this clonotype was seen a few times. This chain connects TRBV18 to TRBJ1-1, with a weak D call TRBD1 (6 bases). Trimming removed 5 bases at V and 4 bases at J, with 20 bases between. The germline CDR1 and CDR2 sequences are KGHSH and LQKENI. The length of the CDR3 is 16 residues. CDR3 DNA: TGTGCCAGCTCATCGGACAGCGGGCGGGTTATCACTGAAGCTTTCTTT. Protein: CASSSDSGRVITEAFF.

In the case of this clonotype: Without the conserved terminal phenylalanine or tryptophan, this CDR3 likely stems from a read error. This chain links TRBV10-3 with TRBJ1-1; D unclear. Germline V gives CDR1 ENHRY, CDR2 SYGVKD. The V and J ends lost 7 bases and 2 bases respectively, with 17 bases between them. This CDR3 has 15 residues. CDR3 residues: CAIIANWGSNTEAFS. The CDR3 bases are TGTGCCATCATCGCGAATTGGGGTAGTAACACTGAAGCTTTCTCT.

The rearrangement joins TRBV18 to TRBJ2-6; D may be TRBD1 (5 bases). The V gene's germline CDR1 is KGHSH and CDR2 LQKENI. V was trimmed by 3 bases and J by 0 bases, leaving 9 bases between them. The CDR3 has 16 amino acids. CDR3 region: CASSPTGFSGANVLTF. CDR3 nucleotides: TGTGCCAGCTCACCTACAGGCTTCTCTGGGGCCAACGTCCTGACTTTC.

The CDR3 nucleotides are TGTGCCAGCAGCTTAGGGCAGATTGATGAAAAACTGTTTTTT. Translated, it gives CASSLGQIDEKLFF. The chain employs TRBV7-9 and TRBJ1-4; no reliable D call. Trimming took 1 base from V and 6 from J, leaving 9 bases between them. There are 14 residues in the CDR3. Germline loops: CDR1 SEHNR, CDR2 FQNEAQ (reference sequence). The variable domain in full, completed from reference TRBV7-9 and TRBJ1-4, reads DTGVSQNPRHKITKRGQNVTFRCDPISEHNRLYWYRQTLGQGPEFLTYFQNEAQLEKSRLLSDRFSAERPKGSFSTLEIQRTEQGDSAMYLCASSLGQIDEKLFFGSGTQLSVL.

This clonotype was recorded many times. The chain has TRBV7-3 and TRBJ1-1; 8 bases agree with TRBD1. Trimming removed 4 bases from V and 3 bases from J; junction bases left unmatched: 7. The CDR3 sequence is 15 residues long. Germline-derived CDR1 and CDR2 are SGHTA and FQGTGA. CDR3 protein: CASSSTGQGYTEAFF. CDR3 sequence (DNA): TGTGCCAGCAGCTCTACCGGACAGGGCTACACTGAAGCTTTCTTT. The whole variable domain, filled in from reference TRBV7-3 and TRBJ1-1, reads GAGVSQTPSNKVTEKGKYVELRCDPISGHTALYWYRQSLGQGPEFLIYFQGTGAADDSGLPNDRFFAVRPEGSVSTLKIQRTERGDSAVYLCASSSTGQGYTEAFFGQGTRLTVV.

The chain is built from TRBV6-2 or TRBV6-3 and TRBJ2-1; D is possibly TRBD1 (6 bases). Germline V gives CDR1 MNHEY, CDR2 SVGEGT. The CDR3 covers 14 residues. Trimming took 4 bases from V and 2 from J, leaving 9 bases between them. The CDR3 sequence is CASSLNRAYNEQFF. Written as DNA, the CDR3 is TGTGCCAGCAGTTTAAACAGGGCCTACAATGAGCAGTTCTTC.

The CDR3 DNA reads TGTGCCAGCAGAGCGGGACAGGGTCTTTACAATGAGCAGTTCTTC. This translates into CASRAGQGLYNEQFF. This rearrangement joins TRBV2 to TRBJ2-1; 9 bases match TRBD1. CDR1 is SNHLY and CDR2 is FYNNEI in the germline V gene. CDR3 length: 15 residues. The ends lost 6 bases at V and 4 bases at J; junction bases unmatched: 7. Based on the CDR3 plus reference TRBV2 and TRBJ2-1, the full variable domain is EPEVTQTPSHQVTQMGQEVILRCVPISNHLYFYWYRQILGQKVEFLVSFYNNEISEKSEIFDDQFSVERPDGSNFTLKIRSTKLEDSAMYFCASRAGQGLYNEQFFGPGTRLTVL.

This clonotype was seen more than once but under ten times. One end of the junction is discordant with germline, which a read error may explain. The rearrangement uses TRBV11-2 and TRBJ1-3; D is uncertain. The CDR3 has 16 residues. The germline V gene encodes CDR1 SGHAT and CDR2 FQNNGV. The CDR3 coding sequence is TGTGCCAGCAGCCTAGAGAGGGCTCACTCTGGAAACACCATATATTTT. Translated: CASSLERAHSGNTIYF.

This clonotype was seen only a few times. This chain joins TRBV27 and TRBJ2-7, with 7 bases aligning to TRBD1. The trim removed 0 bases at V and 3 bases at J, leaving 2 bases unmatched. Looked up from germline, CDR1 is MNHEY and CDR2 is SMNVEV (reference sequence). The CDR3 totals 14 residues. The CDR3 nucleotides are TGTGCCAGCAGTTTATCGGGACAGTACTACGAGCAGTACTTC. Protein: CASSLSGQYYEQYF.

In its sample, this clonotype was seen many times. The rearrangement links TRBV6-5 to TRBJ1-2, with D possibly being TRBD1 (6 bases). The CDR3 covers 13 residues. CDR1 is MNHEY and CDR2 is SVGAGI in the germline V gene. V dropped 3 bases and J dropped 6 bases, with 11 bases sitting between them. In DNA form, the CDR3 reads TGTGCCAGCAGTTATACAGGGACTAATGGCTACACCTTC. Its protein is CASSYTGTNGYTF.

V gene TRBV6-1 combines with J gene TRBJ2-1, with D tentatively TRBD1 or TRBD2 (5 bases each). The germline V gene has CDR1 MNHNS and CDR2 SASEGT. Trimming took 2 bases from V and 10 from J, leaving 15 bases between them. The CDR3 has 14 residues. The CDR3 sequence is CASSELYSGTEQFF. The CDR3 DNA sequence: TGTGCCAGCAGTGAACTATACTCGGGGACCGAGCAGTTCTTC.

In its sample, this clonotype was seen many times. V usage is TRBV6-5 and J usage is TRBJ2-7; 12 bases match TRBD1. In germline, CDR1 is MNHEY, CDR2 SVGAGI. The CDR3 is 16 residues long. The V segment lost 5 bases and the J segment 6 bases; nucleotides outside the gene matches: 11. This CDR3 is CASSARDRGPYPEQYF. The CDR3 nucleotides read TGTGCCAGCAGTGCCCGGGACAGGGGGCCCTATCCCGAGCAGTACTTC.

This clonotype was observed a handful of times. This sequence joins TRBV15 and TRBJ2-4, with 7 bases that match TRBD2. This CDR3 has 16 amino acids. V was pared by 1 base and J by 0 bases, with 3 bases of the junction left unmatched. Germline CDR1 LNHNV, CDR2 YYDKDF (reference sequence). Here the CDR3 DNA reads TGTGCCACCAGCAGAGGCGGGGGTATAGCCAAAAACATTCAGTACTTC. Its protein product is CATSRGGGIAKNIQYF.

At least ten counts were recorded for this clonotype. The rearrangement uses TRBV24-1 and TRBJ1-1; unclear D gene. CDR3 length equals 14 residues. Deletions cut 3 bases from V and 6 bases from J, with 13 bases between. Per germline, CDR1 KGHDR and CDR2 SFDVKD. The CDR3 nucleotides read TGTGCCACCAGTGATACCCGCACGGGGTCTGAAGCTTTCTTT. Protein product: CATSDTRTGSEAFF.

This clonotype was seen at least ten times. The J gene is TRBJ2-1, the V gene TRBV12-3 or TRBV12-4, with 12 bases matching TRBD2. The CDR3 loop spans 19 amino acids. Trimming removed 3 bases from V and 1 base from J; junction bases left unmatched: 10. The CDR3 is CASSLLRRLAGDSYNEQFF. DNA for the CDR3: TGTGCCAGCAGTTTGTTAAGACGACTAGCGGGGGATTCCTACAATGAGCAGTTCTTC.

This clonotype was detected only a few times. The chain uses TRBV5-4 and TRBJ2-7; tentative D call: TRBD1 (6 bases). V lost 3 bases to trimming and J lost 0 bases, with 10 bases between them. This CDR3 has 14 amino acids. Germline V gene lookup returns CDR1 SGHNT and CDR2 YYREEE (reference sequence). CDR3 DNA sequence: TGTGCCAGCAGCTGGGACACGTTCTCCTACGAGCAGTACTTC. Protein sequence: CASSWDTFSYEQYF.

This clonotype was seen a few times. The gene calls are TRBV2 and TRBJ2-1; TRBD1 is a possible D gene (7 bases). CDR3 length equals 15 residues. Germline V gene data show CDR1 as SNHLY and CDR2 as FYNNEI. V lost 11 bases and J lost 7, with 24 bases in between. Here the CDR3 DNA reads TGTGCCTATCCTCCCAGGGGGGCGGGGTGGAATGAGCAGTTCTTC. Translation gives CAYPPRGAGWNEQFF.

This sequence joins TRBV24-1 and TRBJ1-2; 9 positions agree with TRBD1. CDR1 is KGHDR and CDR2 is SFDVKD in the germline V gene. The junction had 9 bases not matched to a gene; V was cut back by 3 bases and J by 8 bases. This CDR3 spans 15 amino acids. The chain's CDR3 is CATSDDGQGLQGYTF. The DNA of the CDR3 is TGTGCCACCAGTGATGACGGACAGGGGCTCCAAGGCTACACCTTC.

In its sample, this clonotype was seen a few times. The chain is built from TRBV28 and TRBJ1-1, with unresolved D. The V gene lost 3 bases and the J gene lost 0 bases, with 11 bases spanning the gap. Per the germline V gene, CDR1 is MDHEN and CDR2 is SYDVKM. This CDR3 has 15 amino acids. CDR3 in amino acids: CASSFSPDMNTEAFF. In DNA, the CDR3 is TGTGCCAGCAGTTTTTCCCCCGACATGAACACTGAAGCTTTCTTT.